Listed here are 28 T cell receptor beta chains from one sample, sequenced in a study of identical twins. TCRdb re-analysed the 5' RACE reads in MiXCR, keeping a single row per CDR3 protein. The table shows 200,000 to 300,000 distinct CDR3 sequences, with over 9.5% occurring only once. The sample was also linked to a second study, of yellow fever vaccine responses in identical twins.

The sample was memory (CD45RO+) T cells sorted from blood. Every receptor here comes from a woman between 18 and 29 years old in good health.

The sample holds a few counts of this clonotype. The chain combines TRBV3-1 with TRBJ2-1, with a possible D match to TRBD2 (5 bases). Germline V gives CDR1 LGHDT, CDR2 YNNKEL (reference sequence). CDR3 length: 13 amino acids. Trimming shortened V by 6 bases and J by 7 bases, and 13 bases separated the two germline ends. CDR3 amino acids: CASRPPGGNEQFF. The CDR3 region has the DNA TGTGCCAGCAGACCACCGGGCGGGAATGAGCAGTTCTTC.

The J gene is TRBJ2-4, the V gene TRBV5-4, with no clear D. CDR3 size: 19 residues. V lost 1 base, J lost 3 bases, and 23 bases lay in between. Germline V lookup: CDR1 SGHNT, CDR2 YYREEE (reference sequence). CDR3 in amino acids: CASSLRDLTPDWGKNIQYF. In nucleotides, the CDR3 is TGTGCCAGCAGCTTGCGCGATTTGACACCCGACTGGGGCAAAAACATTCAGTACTTC.

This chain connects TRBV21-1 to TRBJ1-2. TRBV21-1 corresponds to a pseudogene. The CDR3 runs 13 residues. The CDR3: CASSKDTDDGYTF. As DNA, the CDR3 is TGTGCCAGCAGCAAAGATACGGATGATGGCTACACCTTC.

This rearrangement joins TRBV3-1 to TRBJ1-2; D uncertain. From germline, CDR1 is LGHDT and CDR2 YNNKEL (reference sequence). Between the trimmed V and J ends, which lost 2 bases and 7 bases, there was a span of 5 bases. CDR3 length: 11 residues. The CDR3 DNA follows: TGTGCCAGCAGCCAAAGGGCTGGCTACACCTTC. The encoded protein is CASSQRAGYTF.

CDR3 sequence (DNA): TGTGCCAGCAGCTTGTACGATGGCGGTGAGACCCAGTACTTC. This codes for CASSLYDGGETQYF. This chain joins TRBV5-6 and TRBJ2-5; D remains unclear. Trimming stripped 1 base from V and 5 bases from J, with 12 bases between. Per germline, CDR1 SGHDT and CDR2 YYEEEE. CDR3 length: 14 residues. The variable domain in full, completed from reference TRBV5-6 and TRBJ2-5, reads DAGVTQSPTHLIKTRGQQVTLRCSPKSGHDTVSWYQQALGQGPQFIFQYYEEEERQRGNFPDRFSGHQFPNYSSELNVNALLLGDSALYLCASSLYDGGETQYFGPGTRLLVL.

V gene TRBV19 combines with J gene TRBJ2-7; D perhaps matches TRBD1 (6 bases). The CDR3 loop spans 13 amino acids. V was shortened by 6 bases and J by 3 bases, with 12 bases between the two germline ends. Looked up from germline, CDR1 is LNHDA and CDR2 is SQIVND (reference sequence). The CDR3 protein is CASSGDRYYEQYF. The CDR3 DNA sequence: TGTGCCAGTAGCGGCGACAGGTACTACGAGCAGTACTTC.

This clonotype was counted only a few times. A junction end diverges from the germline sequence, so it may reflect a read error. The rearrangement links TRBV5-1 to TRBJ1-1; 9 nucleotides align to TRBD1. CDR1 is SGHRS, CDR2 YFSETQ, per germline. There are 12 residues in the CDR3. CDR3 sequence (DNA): TGCGCCAGCAGCCGGGGACAGGGCCCCCCCGTATTT. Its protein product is CASSRGQGPPVF.

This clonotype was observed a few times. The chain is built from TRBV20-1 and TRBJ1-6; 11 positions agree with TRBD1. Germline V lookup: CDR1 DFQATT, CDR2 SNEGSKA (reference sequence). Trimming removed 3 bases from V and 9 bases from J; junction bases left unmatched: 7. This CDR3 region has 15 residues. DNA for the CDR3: TGCAGTGCTAGTAACGGGGACAGGGGGTCTTCACCCCTCCACTTT. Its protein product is CSASNGDRGSSPLHF.

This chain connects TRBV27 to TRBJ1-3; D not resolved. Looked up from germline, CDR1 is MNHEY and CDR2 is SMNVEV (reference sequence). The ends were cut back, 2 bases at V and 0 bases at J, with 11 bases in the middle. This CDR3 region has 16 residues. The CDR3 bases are TGTGCCAGCAGTTTAACCGGTGCTTCCTCTGGAAACACCATATATTTT. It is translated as CASSLTGASSGNTIYF.

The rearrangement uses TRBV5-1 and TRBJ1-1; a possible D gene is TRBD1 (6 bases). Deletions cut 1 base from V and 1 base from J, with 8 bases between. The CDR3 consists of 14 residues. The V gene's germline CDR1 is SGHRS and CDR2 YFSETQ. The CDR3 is CASSLLTGNTEAFF. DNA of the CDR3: TGCGCCAGCAGCTTGTTGACAGGGAACACTGAAGCTTTCTTT.

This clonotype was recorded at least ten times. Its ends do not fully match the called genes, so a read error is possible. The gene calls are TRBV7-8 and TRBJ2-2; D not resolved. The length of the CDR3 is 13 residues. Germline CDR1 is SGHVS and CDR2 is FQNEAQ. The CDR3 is CASSLFVTGELFF. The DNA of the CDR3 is TGCGCCAGCAGCTTGTTTGTGACCGGGGAGCTGTTTTTT.

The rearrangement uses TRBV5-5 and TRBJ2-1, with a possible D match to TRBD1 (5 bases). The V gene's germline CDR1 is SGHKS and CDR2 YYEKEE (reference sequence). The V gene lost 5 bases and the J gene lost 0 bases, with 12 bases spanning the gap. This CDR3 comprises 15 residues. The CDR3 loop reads CASSDRSSSYNEQFF. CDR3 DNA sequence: TGTGCCAGCAGTGACAGATCGAGCTCCTACAATGAGCAGTTCTTC.

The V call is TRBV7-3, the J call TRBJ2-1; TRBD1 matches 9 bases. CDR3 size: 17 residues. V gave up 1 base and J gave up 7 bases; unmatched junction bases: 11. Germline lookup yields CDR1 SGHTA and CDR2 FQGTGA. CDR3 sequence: CASSLNVGTGPANEQFF. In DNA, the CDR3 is TGTGCCAGCAGCTTAAACGTTGGGACAGGGCCTGCAAATGAGCAGTTCTTC.

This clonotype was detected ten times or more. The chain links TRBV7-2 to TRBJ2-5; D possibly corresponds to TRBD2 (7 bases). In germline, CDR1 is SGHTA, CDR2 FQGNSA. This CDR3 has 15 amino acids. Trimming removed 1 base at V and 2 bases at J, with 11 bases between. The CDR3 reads CASSLGGGPQETQYF. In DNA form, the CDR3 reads TGTGCCAGCAGCTTAGGCGGGGGCCCTCAAGAGACCCAGTACTTC.

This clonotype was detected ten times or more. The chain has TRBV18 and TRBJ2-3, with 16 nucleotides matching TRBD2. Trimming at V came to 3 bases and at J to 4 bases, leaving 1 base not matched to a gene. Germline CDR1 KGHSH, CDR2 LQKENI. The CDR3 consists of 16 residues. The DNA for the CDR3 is TGTGCCAGCTCACCGGGACTAGCGGGAGGGCCAGATACGCAGTATTTT. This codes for CASSPGLAGGPDTQYF.

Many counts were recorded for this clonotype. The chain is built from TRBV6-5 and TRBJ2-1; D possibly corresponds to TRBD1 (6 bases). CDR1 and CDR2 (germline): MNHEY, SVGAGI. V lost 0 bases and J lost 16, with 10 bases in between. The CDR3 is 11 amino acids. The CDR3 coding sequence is TGTGCCAGCAGTTACTCGGGACAACTCTTCTTC. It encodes CASSYSGQLFF.

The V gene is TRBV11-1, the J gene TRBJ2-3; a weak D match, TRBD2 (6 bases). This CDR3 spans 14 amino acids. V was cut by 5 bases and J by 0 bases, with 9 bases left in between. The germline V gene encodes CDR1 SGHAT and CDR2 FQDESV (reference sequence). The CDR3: CASSIAGSTDTQYF. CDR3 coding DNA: TGTGCCAGCAGCATTGCGGGGAGCACAGATACGCAGTATTTT.

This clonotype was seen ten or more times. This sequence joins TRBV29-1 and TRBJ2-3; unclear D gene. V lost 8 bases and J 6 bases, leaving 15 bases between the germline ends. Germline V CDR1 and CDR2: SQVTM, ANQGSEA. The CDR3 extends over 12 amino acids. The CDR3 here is CSLQSGTDTQYF. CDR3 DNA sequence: TGCAGCCTCCAGTCTGGAACCGATACGCAGTATTTT.

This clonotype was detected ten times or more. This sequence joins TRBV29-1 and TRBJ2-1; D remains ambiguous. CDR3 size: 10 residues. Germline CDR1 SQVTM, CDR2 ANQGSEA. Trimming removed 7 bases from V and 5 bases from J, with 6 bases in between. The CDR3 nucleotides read TGCAGCGCTACGAACAATGAGCAGTTCTTC. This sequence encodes CSATNNEQFF.

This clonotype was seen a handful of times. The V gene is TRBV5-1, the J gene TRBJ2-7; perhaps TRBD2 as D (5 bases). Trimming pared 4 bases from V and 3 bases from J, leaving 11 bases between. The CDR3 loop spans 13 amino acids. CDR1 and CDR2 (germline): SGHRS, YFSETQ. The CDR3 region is CASSDGLFYEQYF. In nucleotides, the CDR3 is TGCGCCAGCAGCGACGGACTCTTCTACGAGCAGTACTTC.

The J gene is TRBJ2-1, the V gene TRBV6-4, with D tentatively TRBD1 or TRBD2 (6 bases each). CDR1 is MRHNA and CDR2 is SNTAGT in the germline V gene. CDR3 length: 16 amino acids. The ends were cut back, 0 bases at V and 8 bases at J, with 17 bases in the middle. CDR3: CASSDSTGAQTDEQFF. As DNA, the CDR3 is TGTGCCAGCAGTGACTCGACGGGGGCCCAAACGGATGAGCAGTTCTTC.

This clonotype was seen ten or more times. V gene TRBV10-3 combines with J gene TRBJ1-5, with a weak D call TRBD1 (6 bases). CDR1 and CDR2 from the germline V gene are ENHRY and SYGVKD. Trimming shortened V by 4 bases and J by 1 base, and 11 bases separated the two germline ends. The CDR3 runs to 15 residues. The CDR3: CAISATTGSNQPQHF. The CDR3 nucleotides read TGTGCCATCAGTGCTACGACAGGCAGCAATCAGCCCCAGCATTTT.

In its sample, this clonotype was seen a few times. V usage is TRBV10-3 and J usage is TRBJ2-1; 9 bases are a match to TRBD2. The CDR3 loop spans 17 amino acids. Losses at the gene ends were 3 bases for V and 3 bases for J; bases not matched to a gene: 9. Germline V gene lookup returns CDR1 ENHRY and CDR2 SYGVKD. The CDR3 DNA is TGTGCCATCAGTGAACGGAATAGCGGGAGCATCTACAATGAGCAGTTCTTC. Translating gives CAISERNSGSIYNEQFF.

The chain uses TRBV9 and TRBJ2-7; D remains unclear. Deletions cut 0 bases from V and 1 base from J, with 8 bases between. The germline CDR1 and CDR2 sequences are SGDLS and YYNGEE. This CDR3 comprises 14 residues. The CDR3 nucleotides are TGTGCCAGCAGCGTAGGGGTTAGATCCTACGAGCAGTACTTC. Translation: CASSVGVRSYEQYF.

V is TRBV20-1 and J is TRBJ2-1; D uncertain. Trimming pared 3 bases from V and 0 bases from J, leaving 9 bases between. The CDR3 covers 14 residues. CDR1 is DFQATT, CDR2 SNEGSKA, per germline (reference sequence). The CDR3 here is CSARDGSSYNEQFF. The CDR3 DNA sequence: TGCAGTGCTAGGGACGGTAGCTCCTACAATGAGCAGTTCTTC.

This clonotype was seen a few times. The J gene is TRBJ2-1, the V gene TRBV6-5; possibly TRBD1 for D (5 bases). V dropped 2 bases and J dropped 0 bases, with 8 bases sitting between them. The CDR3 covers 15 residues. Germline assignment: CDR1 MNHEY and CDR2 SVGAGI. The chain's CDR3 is CASSYGQSSYNEQFF. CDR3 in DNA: TGTGCCAGCAGTTACGGACAAAGCTCCTACAATGAGCAGTTCTTC.

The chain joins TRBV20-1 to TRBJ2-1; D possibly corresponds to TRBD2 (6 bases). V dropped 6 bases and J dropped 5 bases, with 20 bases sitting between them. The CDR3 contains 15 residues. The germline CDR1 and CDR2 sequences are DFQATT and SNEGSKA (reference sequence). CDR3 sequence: CSAPDYHKKDNEQFF. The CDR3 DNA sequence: TGCAGTGCCCCGGACTACCATAAAAAAGACAATGAGCAGTTCTTC.

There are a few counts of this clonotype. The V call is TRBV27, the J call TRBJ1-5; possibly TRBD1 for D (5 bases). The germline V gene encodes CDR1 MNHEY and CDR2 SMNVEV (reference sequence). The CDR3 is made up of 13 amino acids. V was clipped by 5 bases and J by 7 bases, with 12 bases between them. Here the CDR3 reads CASSPTVRQPQHF. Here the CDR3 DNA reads TGTGCCAGCAGTCCGACAGTAAGGCAGCCCCAGCATTTT.